This T cell receptor beta chain was documented in a study of tissue T cells after allogeneic stem cell transplantation. Study-level background: Tissue samples with histologically apparent lymphocytes on H&E review were prioritized for sequencing.

Findings of the study overall: Only a limited share of tissue TCRs appeared in blood or spleen.

Sequenced by immunoSEQ multiplex PCR; TCRdb stores in-frame clones only, minus some. Of 8,000 to 10,000 clones in the sample, about 69% are singletons; the top ten hold roughly a quarter. Regarding this clone: Its antigen is unknown.

This specimen was tissue from the stomach, taken at autopsy. This TCR was recovered from a male donor aged 60 or over with lung cancer.

As DNA, the CDR3 is TGCGCCAGCAGCCCCGGGGGAAACCGGGACTACGAGCAGTACTTC. The encoded protein is CASSPGGNRDYEQYF. V usage is TRBV4-1 and J usage is TRBJ2-7, with TRBD2 as a possible D gene (6 bases). Germline CDR1 reads MGHRA; CDR2 reads YSYEKL. V lost 4 bases and J 3 bases, leaving 16 bases between the germline ends. This CDR3 spans 15 amino acids.